This TCR beta chain was identified during a study of T-cell reconstitution after alpha-beta-depleted transplantation in children. Unique molecular identifiers were incorporated into the prepared TCRbeta library. TCRdb reprocessed the PCR reads via MiXCR and lists one record per CDR3 protein. Of approximately 120,000 distinct CDR3 sequences listed, about 9.9% are singletons. Germline CDR1 is DFQATT and CDR2 is SNEGSKA (reference sequence). The V end lost 6 bases, the J end lost 2 bases, and 13 bases lay between the germline ends. This CDR3 has 13 residues. Notes on this clonotype: As yet, its antigen is unknown.

Notes on the study in general: After transplant, at about two months, alpha-beta T cells were reportedly derived from several hundred expanded graft clones. Surviving thymic progenitors and recipient T cells were the source of high TCRbeta diversity at day 60 in some patients. Fresh T-cell production supplied most of the T-cell counts and diversity seen one year after transplant.

This TCR derives from a girl younger than two who had a stem cell transplant for combined immunodeficiency, so the T cells may come from the graft donor. The chain combines TRBV20-1 with TRBJ2-5; possible D gene TRBD1, 6 bases. The sequences come from PBMCs, mostly from graft donor cells, collected 180 days after TCRalphabeta/CD19-depleted stem cell transplant. CDR3 DNA: TGCAGTGCCACCTGGACAGTACAAGAGACCCAGTACTTC. Translated, it gives CSATWTVQETQYF.